The clone carrying this TCR beta chain came up a few times. This sample was taken from a study of tumour-infiltrating T cells in Burkitt lymphoma. Germline V lookup: CDR1 MNHEY, CDR2 SVGAGI. The CDR3 length is 13 residues. V dropped 10 bases and J dropped 1 base, with 10 bases sitting between them. The protocol was immunoSEQ multiplex PCR, while the TCRdb copy is restricted to in-frame clones and leaves out a portion. The sample records 7,500 to 9,500 clones, approximately 65% being singletons. The chain links TRBV6-5 to TRBJ2-2; D assignment may be TRBD1 or TRBD2 (5 bases each). This TCR came from a human donor with diffuse large B-cell lymphoma. Sequencing was performed on tumor tissue. In DNA, the CDR3 is TGTGCCACGGGACGGAGGAACACCGGGGAGCTGTTTTTT. Its translation is CATGRRNTGELFF.